Listed below are T cell receptor beta chains from one sample, sequenced in a study of T cell changes during pregnancy in multiple sclerosis. Produced via immunoSEQ multiplex PCR; TCRdb's table is partial and in-frame only. This table has 55,000 to 70,000 clones, over 80% appearing once. Here the sequenced sample was CD8+ T cells from peripheral blood mononuclear cells, taken in the third trimester of pregnancy. The receptors stem from a female donor in good health, enrolled as a control in a pregnancy study. Both conserved end residues are part of each CDR3. A D gene is named only where the DNA matches it firmly. Where a row states a size, it is once, few, many or the class of an expanded clone; other rows omit it.

D gene	V gene	J gene	clone size	CDR3 protein	CDR3 DNA
TRBD1	TRBV2	TRBJ1-1	-	CARFRGQPNTEAFF	TGTGCCAGATTTAGGGGGCAGCCGAACACTGAAGCTTTCTTT
-	TRBV5-4	TRBJ1-2	-	CASSLDSTYGYTF	TGTGCCAGCAGCTTGGACAGCACCTATGGCTACACCTTC
TRBD1	TRBV30	TRBJ1-2	-	CAWSVTEGAGYTF	TGTGCCTGGAGTGTAACGGAGGGGGCTGGCTACACCTTC
TRBD1	TRBV27	TRBJ2-1	-	CASSPTPGQGRYNEQFF	TGTGCCAGCAGTCCTACTCCGGGACAGGGAAGATACAATGAGCAGTTCTTC
TRBD2	TRBV7-6	TRBJ2-3	-	CASSSSGGADTQYF	TGTGCCAGCAGCTCTAGCGGAGGGGCAGATACGCAGTATTTT
TRBD1	TRBV6-6	TRBJ2-7	-	CASSLRGQEYEQYF	TGTGCCAGCAGCCTCAGGGGGCAGGAGTACGAGCAGTACTTC
-	TRBV5-1	TRBJ2-2	-	CASSLWAGDNTGELFF	TGCGCCAGCAGCTTGTGGGCAGGGGATAACACCGGGGAGCTGTTTTTT
-	TRBV7-9	TRBJ2-1	-	CASSFIANEQFF	TGTGCCAGCAGCTTCATAGCCAATGAGCAGTTCTTC
-	TRBV19	TRBJ2-1	-	CASSIGGAAYNEQFF	TGTGCCAGTAGTATAGGCGGGGCCGCCTACAATGAGCAGTTCTTC
TRBD2	TRBV4-3	TRBJ2-1	-	CASGPGLAGTNEQFF	TGCGCCAGCGGCCCGGGACTAGCGGGGACTAATGAGCAGTTCTTC
-	TRBV4-2	TRBJ2-6	-	CASSPTPSAGANVLTF	TGTGCCAGCAGCCCAACCCCCAGTGCTGGGGCCAACGTCCTGACTTTC
-	TRBV9	TRBJ1-1	-	CASSVGRGADTEAFF	TGTGCCAGCAGCGTAGGGCGGGGGGCCGACACTGAAGCTTTCTTT
-	TRBV4-3	TRBJ2-7	once	CASSQGGQTAYEQYF	TGCGCCAGCAGCCAAGGTGGACAGACAGCCTACGAGCAGTACTTC
TRBD1	TRBV29-1	TRBJ1-1	-	CSAGWDRGPEAFF	TGCAGCGCAGGTTGGGACAGGGGTCCTGAAGCTTTCTTT
-	TRBV9	TRBJ1-6	-	CASTNGGDNSPLHF	TGTGCCAGCACTAACGGGGGAGATAATTCACCCCTCCACTTT
TRBD1	TRBV9	TRBJ1-1	-	CASTKWDSRNTEAFF	TGTGCCAGCACCAAATGGGACAGCAGGAACACTGAAGCTTTCTTT
-	TRBV6-4	TRBJ2-2	few	CATLSNTGELFF	TGTGCCACCCTGAGTAACACCGGGGAGCTGTTTTTT
TRBD1	TRBV5-1	TRBJ1-3	-	CASSGGQFDSGNTIYF	TGCGCCAGCAGCGGGGGACAGTTCGACTCTGGAAACACCATATATTTT
TRBD1	TRBV11-2	TRBJ1-2	-	CASSPRQGAGLYGYTF	TGTGCCAGCAGCCCCCGACAGGGGGCCGGTCTTTATGGCTACACCTTC
TRBD2	TRBV11-3	TRBJ2-1	-	CASSPPGGQEQFF	TGTGCCAGCAGCCCCCCGGGGGGTCAAGAGCAGTTCTTC
-	TRBV29-1	TRBJ1-2	-	CSVEEGPRHGYTF	TGCAGCGTTGAAGAGGGGCCGAGGCATGGCTACACCTTC
TRBD1	TRBV27	TRBJ1-2	-	CASRATGGIGYTF	TGTGCCAGCAGGGCCACAGGGGGAATCGGCTACACCTTC
-	TRBV7-6	TRBJ2-1	once	CASSSPGGLNEQFF	TGTGCCAGCAGCTCCCCCGGAGGGTTGAATGAGCAGTTCTTC
-	TRBV5-6	TRBJ1-1	-	CASSFFSKANTEAFF	TGTGCCAGCAGCTTTTTTAGCAAGGCGAACACTGAAGCTTTCTTT
-	TRBV6-5	TRBJ1-1	-	CASSYGGDSAEAFF	TGTGCCAGCAGTTACGGAGGGGATTCCGCTGAAGCTTTCTTT
TRBD2	TRBV7-3	TRBJ2-3	-	CASSLLAGYTDTQYF	TGTGCCAGCAGCTTACTAGCGGGGTACACAGATACGCAGTATTTT
TRBD1	TRBV5-6	TRBJ1-5	few	CASSLAGGRNQPQHF	TGTGCCAGCAGCTTGGCAGGGGGCCGAAATCAGCCCCAGCATTTT
TRBD1	TRBV6-5	TRBJ1-1	-	CASSLYRGANTEAFF	TGTGCCAGCAGTTTGTACAGGGGGGCGAACACTGAAGCTTTCTTT
-	TRBV10-2	TRBJ1-2	once	CASSESSRGLRGYTF	TGCGCCAGCAGTGAGTCGAGTAGAGGTTTGAGAGGCTACACCTTC
TRBD2	TRBV7-6	TRBJ2-7	-	CASSVGGETYEQYF	TGTGCCAGCAGCGTGGGGGGGGAAACCTACGAGCAGTACTTC
-	TRBV21-1	TRBJ2-5	-	CATTGGGRTQYF	TGTGCCACCACAGGGGGCGGACGGACCCAGTACTTC
-	TRBV2	TRBJ1-2	-	CASSESGSFRGYTF	TGTGCCAGCAGTGAGTCGGGGAGTTTCCGGGGCTACACCTTC
-	TRBV5-4	TRBJ2-4	-	CASSPPAKNIQYF	TGTGCCAGCAGCCCCCCGGCCAAAAACATTCAGTACTTC
TRBD1	TRBV11-3	TRBJ1-5	-	CASSLEVGQGAWSQHF	TGTGCCAGCAGCTTAGAAGTGGGGCAGGGGGCTTGGTCCCAGCATTTT
TRBD1	TRBV5-6	TRBJ2-7	-	CASSDGQVIYEQYF	TGTGCCAGCAGCGATGGACAGGTGATCTACGAGCAGTACTTC
-	TRBV6-5	TRBJ1-5	-	CATRDGSNQPQHF	TGTGCCACCCGGGATGGCAGCAATCAGCCCCAGCATTTT
-	TRBV6-5	TRBJ2-1	once	CASSYSSFGEQFF	TGTGCCAGCAGTTACTCGAGTTTCGGTGAGCAGTTCTTC
TRBD2	TRBV12-5	TRBJ2-7	-	CASGLGLAAYEQYF	TGTGCTAGTGGTTTGGGGCTAGCGGCCTACGAGCAGTACTTC
-	TRBV13	TRBJ1-2	-	CASSLDVMAHGYTF	TGTGCCAGCAGCTTAGACGTCATGGCTCATGGCTACACCTTC
TRBD2	TRBV6-6	TRBJ2-5	-	CASSPTSGTETQYF	TGTGCCAGCAGTCCCACTAGCGGGACGGAGACCCAGTACTTC
-	TRBV7-2	TRBJ2-1	-	CASSLAPLLIPQGNEQFF	TGTGCCAGCAGCTTAGCTCCTCTTCTGATACCACAGGGCAATGAGCAGTTCTTC